The T cell receptor beta chain under discussion was sequenced for a study of blood T cells in healthy people across ages. Study context: Per two T cells, template switching captured roughly one barcoded beta molecule.

Using a J-beta primer mix together with a sample-barcoded 5' primer, a second PCR was run for roughly 7 to 11 cycles. Every cDNA molecule carried a tag from a template-switch adaptor bearing 12 random nucleotides. TCRdb analysed the 5' RACE reads with MiXCR anew, one entry per CDR3 protein. Found here are about 800,000 distinct CDR3 sequences, roughly 60% of them singletons; the top ten hold approximately 20%. Peripheral blood samples of 9 to 10 milliliters were drawn from each donor. Every sample had a minimum of 6.5 million PBMCs isolated. The V end was cut by 1 base, the J end by 15 bases, with 22 bases between. Germline CDR1 is SGHVS and CDR2 is FQNEAQ. This CDR3 region has 15 residues.

This sequence joins TRBV7-8 and TRBJ1-5; TRBD1 might be the D (5 bases). The sample consisted of blood. The receptor was derived from a man aged 25-40 years in good health. CDR3 in amino acids: CASSLGLGVGQSRHF. For the CDR3, the DNA is TGTGCCAGCAGCTTAGGGTTGGGGGTAGGTCAGTCCCGGCATTTT.